The T cell receptor (beta chain) under discussion was sequenced for a study of identical twins. V lost 1 base to trimming and J lost 6 bases; unmatched junction nucleotides: 4. The CDR3 sequence is 13 residues long. Germline assignment: CDR1 DFQATT and CDR2 SNEGSKA (reference sequence). TCRdb passed the 5' RACE reads through MiXCR, listing each CDR3 protein once. Here the sample spans 700,000 to 950,000 distinct CDR3 sequences, 12% being singletons. The sample also formed part of further work on yellow fever vaccine responses in identical twins.

This chain uses TRBV20-1 with TRBJ2-7; 9 bases map to TRBD1. Material: PBMCs. This clonotype originated in a woman in her late teens or twenties in good health. CDR3 nucleotide sequence: TGCAGTGCTAGAGCCAGGACAGGGGCCGAGCAGTACGTC. Translation: CSARARTGAEQYV.